This record concerns one T cell receptor (beta chain) sequence. Its specificity is not known. CDR1 and CDR2 (germline): SGHTA, FQGTGA. With 5 bases removed from V and 0 bases from J, the gap between germline ends came to 14 bases. The CDR3 is 16 amino acids. The source of the sample is a study of OX40 agonist ivuxolimab in advanced cancers. About the study: Intravenous ivuxolimab at 0.01 to 10 mg/kg was given to patients every 2 weeks.

TCRdb's table, derived via immunoSEQ multiplex PCR, lists solely in-frame clones and lacks some. The table includes roughly 70,000 clones, 84% detected once. Notes on the study in general: Expanded peripheral T-cell antigen specificity went undetermined.

Sequencing used CD4+ or CD8+ T cells sorted from blood, obtained in a trial of the OX40 agonist ivuxolimab. The V and J genes are TRBV7-3 and TRBJ2-1; perhaps D is TRBD1 or TRBD2 (5 bases each). The receptor was isolated from an adult with an advanced solid tumor such as melanoma, head and neck, liver or kidney cancer. The CDR3 loop reads CASSQYGASSYNEQFF. The DNA of the CDR3 is TGTGCCAGCAGCCAGTACGGGGCCAGCTCCTACAATGAGCAGTTCTTC.